This T cell receptor (beta chain) was identified in a study of regulatory T cells in long-lasting Graves disease. Study-level results: New patients shared over 900 public clonotypes, and persistent patients shared more, with fewer than 3,500. There was favoring of TRBV28, TRBJ1-2 and TRBJ2-5 in persistent disease.

V shed 5 bases and J 0 bases; nucleotides not matched to a gene: 7. Germline V CDR1 and CDR2: MNHEY, SMNVEV (reference sequence). This CDR3 spans 15 amino acids. Construction of TCR beta libraries relied on iRepertoire HTBI primers and on Arm-PCR targeting CDR3 regions. TCRdb analysed the multiplex PCR reads with MiXCR anew, one entry per CDR3 protein. This sample has more than 650,000 distinct CDR3 sequences; 25% to 30% occur once, and the top ten carry about 40%. Documented time point: persistent/refractory GD, antithyroid drugs over 5 years with positive TRAb. PBMC RNA was the source of the TCR library. A few counts support this clonotype. As yet, its antigen is unknown.

The TCR originated in a female donor with Graves disease. The sample consisted of peripheral blood mononuclear cells (PBMCs), taken when the disease was refractory, from a patient treated with antithyroid drugs. The chain links TRBV27 to TRBJ2-7; 7 positions agree with TRBD2. The CDR3 DNA is TGTGCCAGCAGTCTTCTAGCGGAGCGCTCCTACGAGCAGTACTTC. Translating it yields CASSLLAERSYEQYF.